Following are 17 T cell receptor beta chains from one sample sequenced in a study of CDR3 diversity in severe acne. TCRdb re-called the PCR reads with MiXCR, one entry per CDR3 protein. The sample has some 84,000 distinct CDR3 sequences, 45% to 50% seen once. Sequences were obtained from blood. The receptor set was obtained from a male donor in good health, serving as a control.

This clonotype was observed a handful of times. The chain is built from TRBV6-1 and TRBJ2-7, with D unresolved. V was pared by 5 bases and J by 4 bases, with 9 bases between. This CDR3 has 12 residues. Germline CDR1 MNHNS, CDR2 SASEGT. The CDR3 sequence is CASSIDLYEQYF. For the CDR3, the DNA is TGTGCCAGCAGTATTGACTTGTACGAGCAGTACTTC.

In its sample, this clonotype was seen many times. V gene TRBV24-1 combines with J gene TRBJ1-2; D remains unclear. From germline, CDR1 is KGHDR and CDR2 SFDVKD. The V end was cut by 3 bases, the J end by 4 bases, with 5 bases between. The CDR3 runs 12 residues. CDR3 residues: CATSDVFYGYTF. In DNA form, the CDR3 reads TGTGCCACCAGTGATGTCTTCTATGGCTACACCTTC.

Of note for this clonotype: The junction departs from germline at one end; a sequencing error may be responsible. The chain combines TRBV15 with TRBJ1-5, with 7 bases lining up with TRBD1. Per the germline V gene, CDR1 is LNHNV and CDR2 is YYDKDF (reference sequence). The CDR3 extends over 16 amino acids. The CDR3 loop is CATSTRGGGPGQPQHF. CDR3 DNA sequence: TGTGCTACCAGCACCCGGGGAGGGGGCCCTGGGCAGCCCCAGCATTTT.

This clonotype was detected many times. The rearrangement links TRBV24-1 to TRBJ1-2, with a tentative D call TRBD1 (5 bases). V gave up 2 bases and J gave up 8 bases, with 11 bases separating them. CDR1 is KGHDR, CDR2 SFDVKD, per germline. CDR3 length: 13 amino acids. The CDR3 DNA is TGTGCCACCAGTGATTCGACAGTAGTCGGCTACACCTTC. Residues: CATSDSTVVGYTF.

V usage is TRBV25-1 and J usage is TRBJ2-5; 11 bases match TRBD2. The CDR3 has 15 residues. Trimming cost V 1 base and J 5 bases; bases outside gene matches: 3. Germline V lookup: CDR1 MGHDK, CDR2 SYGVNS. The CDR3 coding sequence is TGTGCCAGCAGTGAATTGGTAGCGGGGGGGGAGACCCAGTACTTC. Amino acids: CASSELVAGGETQYF. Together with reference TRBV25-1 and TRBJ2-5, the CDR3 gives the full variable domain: EADIYQTPRYLVIGTGKKITLECSQTMGHDKMYWYQQDPGMELHLIHYSYGVNSTEKGDLSSESTVSRIRTEHFPLTLESARPSHTSQYLCASSELVAGGETQYFGPGTRLLVL.

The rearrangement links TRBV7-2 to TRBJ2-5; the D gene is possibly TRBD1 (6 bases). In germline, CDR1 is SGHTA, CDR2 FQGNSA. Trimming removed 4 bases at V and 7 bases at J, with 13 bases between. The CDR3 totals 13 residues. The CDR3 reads CASSSNRDGTQYF. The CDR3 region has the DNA TGTGCCAGCAGCTCGAACAGGGATGGGACCCAGTACTTC.

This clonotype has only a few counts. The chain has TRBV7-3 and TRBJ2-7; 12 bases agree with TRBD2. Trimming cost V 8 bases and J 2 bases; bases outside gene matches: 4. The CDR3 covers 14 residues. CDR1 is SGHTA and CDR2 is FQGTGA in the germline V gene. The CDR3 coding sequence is TGTGCCAGCGCCGGACTAGCGGGGCCCTACGAGCAGTACTTC. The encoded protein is CASAGLAGPYEQYF.

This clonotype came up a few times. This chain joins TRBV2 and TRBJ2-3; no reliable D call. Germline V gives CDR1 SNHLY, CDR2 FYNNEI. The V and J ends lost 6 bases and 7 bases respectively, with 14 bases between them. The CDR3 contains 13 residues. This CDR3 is CASRAGDLYTQYF. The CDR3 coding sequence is TGTGCCAGCAGGGCTGGCGACCTGTATACGCAGTATTTT.

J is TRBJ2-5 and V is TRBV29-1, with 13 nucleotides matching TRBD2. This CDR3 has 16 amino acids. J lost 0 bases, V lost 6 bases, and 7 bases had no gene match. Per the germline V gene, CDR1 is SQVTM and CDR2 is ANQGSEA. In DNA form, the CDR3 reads TGCAGCGTCACCGGGACTAGCGGGACGTACCAAGAGACCCAGTACTTC. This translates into CSVTGTSGTYQETQYF. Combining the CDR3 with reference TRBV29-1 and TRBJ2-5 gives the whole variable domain SAVISQKPSRDICQRGTSLTIQCQVDSQVTMMFWYRQQPGQSLTLIATANQGSEATYESGFVIDKFPISRPNLTFSTLTVSNMSPEDSSIYLCSVTGTSGTYQETQYFGPGTRLLVL.

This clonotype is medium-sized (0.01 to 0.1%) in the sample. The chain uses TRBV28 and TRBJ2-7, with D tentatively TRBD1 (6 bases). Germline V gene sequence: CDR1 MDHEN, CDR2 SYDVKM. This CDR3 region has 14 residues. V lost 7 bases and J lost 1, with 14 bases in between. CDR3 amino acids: CASTLQGTSYEQYF. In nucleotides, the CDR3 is TGTGCCAGCACCCTCCAGGGGACATCCTACGAGCAGTACTTC.

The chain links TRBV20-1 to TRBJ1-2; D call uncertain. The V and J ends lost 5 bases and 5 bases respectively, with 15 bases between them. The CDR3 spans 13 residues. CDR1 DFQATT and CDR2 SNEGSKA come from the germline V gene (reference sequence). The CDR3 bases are TGCAGTGCTCCGACATCTACGTGGTATGGCTACACCTTC. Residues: CSAPTSTWYGYTF.

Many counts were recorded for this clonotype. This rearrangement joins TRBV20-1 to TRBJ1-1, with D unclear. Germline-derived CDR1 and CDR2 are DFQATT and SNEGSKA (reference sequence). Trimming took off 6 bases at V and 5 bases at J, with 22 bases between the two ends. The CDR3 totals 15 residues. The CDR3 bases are TGCAGTGCAACCAATCACAGAGGATCCGGGACTGAAGCTTTCTTT. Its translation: CSATNHRGSGTEAFF.

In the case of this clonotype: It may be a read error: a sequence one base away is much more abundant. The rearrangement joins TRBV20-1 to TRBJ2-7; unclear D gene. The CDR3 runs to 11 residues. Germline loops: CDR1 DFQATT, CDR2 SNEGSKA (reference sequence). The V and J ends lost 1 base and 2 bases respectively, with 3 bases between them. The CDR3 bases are TGCAGTGCTAGAGGACCCTACGAGCAGTACTTC. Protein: CSARGPYEQYF.

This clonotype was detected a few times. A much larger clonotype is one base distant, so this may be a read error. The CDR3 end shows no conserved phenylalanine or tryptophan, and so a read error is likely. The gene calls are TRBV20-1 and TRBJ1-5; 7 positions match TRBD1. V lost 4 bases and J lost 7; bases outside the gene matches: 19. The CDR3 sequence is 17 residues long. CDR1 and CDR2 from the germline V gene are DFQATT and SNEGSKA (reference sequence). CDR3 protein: CSAKTGQKYSPYQPQHL. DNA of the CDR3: TGCAGTGCTAAGACGGGACAGAAGTATTCCCCTTACCAGCCCCAGCATCTT.

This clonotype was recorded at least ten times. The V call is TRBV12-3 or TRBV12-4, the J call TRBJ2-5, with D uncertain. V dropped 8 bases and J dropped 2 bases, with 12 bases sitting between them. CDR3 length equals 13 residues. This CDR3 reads CASGSLKQETQYF. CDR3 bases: TGTGCCAGCGGGTCTCTCAAGCAAGAGACCCAGTACTTC.

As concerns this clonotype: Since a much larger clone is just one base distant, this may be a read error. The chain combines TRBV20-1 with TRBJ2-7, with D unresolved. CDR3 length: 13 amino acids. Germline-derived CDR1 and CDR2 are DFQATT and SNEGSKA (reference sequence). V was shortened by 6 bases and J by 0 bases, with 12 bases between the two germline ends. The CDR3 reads CSAGESTSYEQYF. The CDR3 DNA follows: TGCAGTGCCGGCGAGTCCACCTCCTACGAGCAGTACTTC.

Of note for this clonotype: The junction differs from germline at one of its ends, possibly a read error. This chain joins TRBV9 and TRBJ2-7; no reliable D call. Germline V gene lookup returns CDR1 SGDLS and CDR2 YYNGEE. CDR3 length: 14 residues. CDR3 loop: CAGSVVDPSTEQYF. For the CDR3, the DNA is TGTGCCGGCAGCGTAGTAGATCCTAGTACCGAGCAGTACTTC.